What follows are 31 T cell receptor beta chains derived from one specimen sequenced in a study of response to subunit inactivated influenza vaccine. One entry per CDR3 protein results from TCRdb running MiXCR on the RT-PCR reads. The sample includes about 300,000 distinct CDR3 sequences, around a fifth of them seen just once. Here the sequenced sample was PBMCs from blood, taken approximately 22 months after vaccination. Source of these receptors: a man between 45 and 75 years old who received an inactivated influenza vaccine.

This chain links TRBV4-2 with TRBJ2-1; no firm D call. The V and J ends lost 0 bases and 7 bases respectively, with 16 bases between them. Germline V gene data show CDR1 as LGHNA and CDR2 as YNFKEQ. This CDR3 contains 16 residues. CDR3 residues: CASSQDVRPEGNEQFF. The DNA for the CDR3 is TGTGCCAGCAGCCAAGATGTAAGACCCGAAGGGAATGAGCAGTTCTTC.

J is TRBJ1-1 and V is TRBV23-1; 7 bases line up with TRBD1. TRBV23-1 is noted as an ORF with a role that remains uncertain. The V and J ends lost 2 bases and 1 base, in that order; junction bases with no gene match: 13. CDR3 length: 18 amino acids. Written as DNA, the CDR3 is TGCGCCAGCAGTCAAAAAACAGGGGCCGCAGAGGGGAACACTGAAGCTTTCTTT. This translates into CASSQKTGAAEGNTEAFF.

This sequence joins TRBV6-2 or TRBV6-3 and TRBJ2-3; a weak D match, TRBD1 (6 bases). Trimming removed 8 bases from V and 3 bases from J, with 18 bases in between. The germline CDR1 and CDR2 sequences are MNHEY and SVGEGT. The CDR3 is 15 amino acids. CDR3 sequence: CASLSRGHITDTQYF. The CDR3 DNA follows: TGTGCCAGCCTTAGTCGGGGACACATAACAGATACGCAGTATTTT.

Many counts were recorded for this clonotype. This chain links TRBV10-3 with TRBJ1-2; weak D call: TRBD1 (5 bases). CDR1 and CDR2 from the germline V gene are ENHRY and SYGVKD. V was cut by 11 bases and J by 5 bases, with 15 bases left in between. This CDR3 contains 12 residues. CDR3 in amino acids: CALRDGNYGYTF. DNA for the CDR3: TGTGCCCTCCGGGACGGAAATTATGGCTACACCTTC.

There are a few counts of this clonotype. CDR3 nucleotides: TGTGCCAGCAGCCTGGGACTGGCCGGCTACACCTTC. Protein: CASSLGLAGYTF. The chain combines TRBV3-1 with TRBJ1-2; D perhaps matches TRBD1 (5 bases). The CDR3 is 12 amino acids. The germline V gene has CDR1 LGHDT and CDR2 YNNKEL (reference sequence). V shed 4 bases and J shed 8 bases, with 11 bases lying between them.

This clonotype has more than one count but fewer than ten. Here the CDR3 reads CASSFKGLDRYNEQFF. The CDR3 DNA reads as TGCGCCAGCAGCTTTAAGGGACTAGACCGCTACAATGAGCAGTTCTTC. The J gene is TRBJ2-1, the V gene TRBV5-1, with 8 bases fitting TRBD2. The CDR3 contains 16 residues. V trimming: 2 bases; J trimming: 3 bases; junction bases outside the gene matches: 7. Germline V gives CDR1 SGHRS, CDR2 YFSETQ.

In regard to this clonotype: This may be a read error: a much more frequent sequence differs by one nucleotide. Since no conserved phenylalanine or tryptophan closes the CDR3, a read error is the likely cause. The J gene is TRBJ1-4, the V gene TRBV5-1, with D unclear. Germline values: CDR1 SGHRS, CDR2 YFSETQ. V shed 4 bases and J shed 3 bases, with 10 bases lying between them. CDR3 length: 14 amino acids. CDR3 DNA: TGCGCCAGCAGCCCGGCGGGCGCTAATGAAAAACTGTTTTCT. It specifies CASSPAGANEKLFS.

J is TRBJ2-1 and V is TRBV12-3 or TRBV12-4; D not resolved. V was clipped by 6 bases and J by 0 bases, with 6 bases between them. The length of the CDR3 is 13 residues. The CDR3 DNA reads as TGTGCCAGCAGGTCCGACTCCTACAATGAGCAGTTCTTC. Its translation is CASRSDSYNEQFF.

This CDR3 is CASTSGRGTDTQYF. In DNA form, the CDR3 reads TGTGCCAGCACAAGCGGCAGGGGGACAGATACGCAGTATTTT. The genes are TRBV12-3 or TRBV12-4 and TRBJ2-3, with 7 bases matching TRBD1. V was clipped by 7 bases and J by 3 bases; unmatched bases: 7. The length of the CDR3 is 14 residues.

This clonotype turned up a few times. The chain uses TRBV13 and TRBJ1-2, with D tentatively TRBD1 (5 bases). This CDR3 is 12 amino acids long. V was shortened by 4 bases and J by 6 bases, with 9 bases between the two germline ends. Germline V gene sequence: CDR1 PRHDT, CDR2 FYEKMQ (reference sequence). The CDR3 DNA sequence: TGTGCCAGCAGCTCGGGACGGGATGGCTACACCTTC. Amino acids: CASSSGRDGYTF.

The chain combines TRBV9 with TRBJ2-7; a weak D match, TRBD2 (6 bases). CDR1 is SGDLS and CDR2 is YYNGEE in the germline V gene. Between the trimmed V and J ends, which lost 0 bases and 5 bases, there was a span of 9 bases. The CDR3 has 13 residues. The CDR3 here is CASSVGGGNEQYF. The DNA of the CDR3 is TGTGCCAGCAGCGTAGGTGGAGGGAACGAGCAGTACTTC.

As concerns this clonotype: The missing conserved phenylalanine or tryptophan at the end of this CDR3 makes a read error likely. V usage is TRBV7-9 and J usage is TRBJ1-6; D unclear. Deletions cut 5 bases from V and 6 bases from J, with 17 bases between. Looked up from germline, CDR1 is SEHNR and CDR2 is FQNEAQ (reference sequence). There are 16 residues in the CDR3. The DNA for the CDR3 is TGTGCCAGCAGCGCGAAGACCGGGTCACGTAATTCACCCCTCCACTCT. Amino acids: CASSAKTGSRNSPLHS.

The rearrangement links TRBV20-1 to TRBJ2-7, with 10 bases matching TRBD2. Per the germline V gene, CDR1 is DFQATT and CDR2 is SNEGSKA (reference sequence). The length of the CDR3 is 18 residues. J was trimmed by 1 base and V by 3 bases; bases with no gene match: 15. The CDR3 DNA is TGCAGTGCTAGGTGGGCCGCGGCTAGCGGGAGAGGTTCCTACGAGCAGTACTTC. Encoded protein: CSARWAAASGRGSYEQYF.

This sequence joins TRBV7-9 and TRBJ2-1; D remains unclear. CDR1 and CDR2 (germline): SEHNR, FQNEAQ (reference sequence). CDR3 length equals 11 residues. CDR3 in amino acids: CESSSYNEQFF. The DNA of the CDR3 is TGTGAATCCAGCTCCTACAATGAGCAGTTCTTC.

In this sample, this clonotype turned up a few times. The chain joins TRBV19 to TRBJ1-2; a possible D gene is TRBD1 (5 bases). This CDR3 spans 16 amino acids. From germline, CDR1 is LNHDA and CDR2 SQIVND (reference sequence). Deletions cut 3 bases from V and 4 bases from J, with 18 bases between. The CDR3 DNA reads as TGTGCCAGTAGTATTTTGTTTCAGGGCACAGGCTATGGCTACACCTTC. It translates to CASSILFQGTGYGYTF.

There are many counts of this clonotype. This rearrangement joins TRBV9 to TRBJ1-3, with D unclear. The germline V gene has CDR1 SGDLS and CDR2 YYNGEE. This CDR3 has 16 residues. The germline V and J ends were trimmed by 5 bases and 0 bases, with 15 bases remaining between them. This CDR3 reads CASSVWEQSSGNTIYF. As DNA, the CDR3 is TGTGCCAGCAGTGTATGGGAACAGAGCTCTGGAAACACCATATATTTT.

This clonotype showed up just a few times. V usage is TRBV7-2 and J usage is TRBJ2-2; 10 bases are a match to TRBD1. This CDR3 is 16 amino acids long. V dropped 3 bases and J dropped 5; count of bases not matched to a gene: 6. Germline V CDR1 and CDR2: SGHTA, FQGNSA. The CDR3 reads CASSFPGQGRTGELFF. The CDR3 DNA reads TGTGCCAGCAGCTTCCCGGGACAGGGGAGGACCGGGGAGCTGTTTTTT.

The chain uses TRBV20-1 and TRBJ1-5; perhaps TRBD1 as D (5 bases). This CDR3 has 16 residues. Germline V gene data show CDR1 as DFQATT and CDR2 as SNEGSKA (reference sequence). V lost 5 bases and J 0 bases, leaving 17 bases between the germline ends. Here the CDR3 DNA reads TGCAGTGCTCGGATGGACACTTTTAATAGCAATCAGCCCCAGCATTTT. As protein: CSARMDTFNSNQPQHF.

The chain carries TRBV5-1 and TRBJ2-1, with D perhaps TRBD1 or TRBD2 (5 bases each). Trimming took off 2 bases at V and 7 bases at J, with 13 bases between the two ends. Germline CDR1 and CDR2: SGHRS and YFSETQ. The CDR3 loop spans 14 amino acids. The CDR3 here is CASSFGTGLNEQFF. The CDR3 DNA follows: TGCGCCAGCAGCTTCGGGACGGGGTTAAATGAGCAGTTCTTC. Based on the CDR3 plus reference TRBV5-1 and TRBJ2-1, the full variable domain is KAGVTQTPRYLIKTRGQQVTLSCSPISGHRSVSWYQQTPGQGLQFLFEYFSETQRNKGNFPGRFSGRQFSNSRSEMNVSTLELGDSALYLCASSFGTGLNEQFFGPGTRLTVL.

There are a few counts of this clonotype. The V and J genes are TRBV7-2 and TRBJ2-5, with D uncertain. Per germline, CDR1 SGHTA and CDR2 FQGNSA. This CDR3 contains 12 residues. V was pared by 4 bases and J by 11 bases, with 14 bases between. The CDR3 nucleotides are TGTGCCAGCAGCTCAAGGTTGTCTACACAGTACTTC. As protein: CASSSRLSTQYF.

The V and J genes are TRBV4-3 and TRBJ1-5; D is unclear. The germline gives CDR1 LGHNA, CDR2 YSLEER. Trimming pared 0 bases from V and 5 bases from J, leaving 11 bases between. The CDR3 length is 15 residues. In nucleotides, the CDR3 is TGCGCCAGCAGCCAAGATCTGGTCACATATCAGCCCCAGCATTTT. Its protein is CASSQDLVTYQPQHF.

This clonotype appeared many times. V and J are TRBV20-1 and TRBJ2-5, with 16 bases identical to TRBD2. Germline assignment: CDR1 DFQATT and CDR2 SNEGSKA (reference sequence). The CDR3 covers 17 residues. The junction had 11 bases not matched to a gene; V was cut back by 3 bases and J by 7 bases. This CDR3 reads CSARPGLAGGPRGTQYF. The CDR3 DNA follows: TGCAGTGCTAGGCCGGGACTAGCGGGAGGGCCGAGAGGGACCCAGTACTTC.

V is TRBV5-4 and J is TRBJ1-4, with D uncertain. This CDR3 has 15 residues. V lost 3 bases and J lost 0, with 9 bases in between. Looked up from germline, CDR1 is SGHNT and CDR2 is YYREEE (reference sequence). CDR3 DNA sequence: TGTGCCAGCAGCTCCGGCAGAACAACTAATGAAAAACTGTTTTTT. This encodes CASSSGRTTNEKLFF.

This clonotype was observed a handful of times. The chain has TRBV5-4 and TRBJ1-5; D is perhaps TRBD1 (5 bases). Trimming cost V 2 bases and J 11 bases, with 14 bases left between them. The CDR3 extends over 13 amino acids. Germline V lookup: CDR1 SGHNT, CDR2 YYREEE (reference sequence). This CDR3 is CASSFYGGESQHF. For the CDR3, the DNA is TGTGCCAGCAGCTTCTACGGGGGGGAGTCCCAGCATTTT.

V is TRBV14 and J is TRBJ1-1, with 9 nucleotides matching TRBD1. V dropped 4 bases and J dropped 7; count of bases not matched to a gene: 7. The CDR3 is 14 amino acids. In germline, CDR1 is SGHDN, CDR2 FVKESK. The CDR3 nucleotides are TGTGCCAGCAGCCTGGGACAGGGAATAGGTGAAGCTTTCTTT. This gives the protein CASSLGQGIGEAFF.

The chain links TRBV12-3 or TRBV12-4 to TRBJ2-7, with D possibly being TRBD1 or TRBD2 (6 bases each). CDR3 size: 13 residues. V was trimmed by 5 bases and J by 3 bases, leaving 11 bases between them. The CDR3 is CASSTEGGYEQYF. In DNA, the CDR3 is TGTGCCAGCAGTACCGAGGGGGGCTACGAGCAGTACTTC.

This clonotype turned up a few times. The chain is built from TRBV5-1 and TRBJ2-1; 9 bases map to TRBD2. The CDR3 has 16 residues. Germline CDR1 SGHRS, CDR2 YFSETQ. V gave up 0 bases and J gave up 6 bases; unmatched junction bases: 7. CDR3 residues: CASSLDPSGKSNEQFF. Here the CDR3 DNA reads TGCGCCAGCAGCTTGGATCCTAGCGGGAAGAGCAATGAGCAGTTCTTC.

This clonotype was found a few times. This rearrangement joins TRBV20-1 to TRBJ2-5, with 11 bases fitting TRBD2. V was pared by 0 bases and J by 3 bases, with 3 bases of the junction left unmatched. This CDR3 is built from 15 residues. The germline V gene encodes CDR1 DFQATT and CDR2 SNEGSKA (reference sequence). For the CDR3, the DNA is TGCAGTGCTAGAGATGTGGGACTAGCGGAAGAGACCCAGTACTTC. Protein: CSARDVGLAEETQYF.

There are a few counts of this clonotype. The CDR3 DNA reads TGTGCCAGCTTCCGGTCTGGGGCCAACGTCCTGACTTTC. As protein: CASFRSGANVLTF. The V and J genes are TRBV6-6 and TRBJ2-6; D unresolved. V lost 8 bases and J 1 base, leaving 6 bases between the germline ends. Per the germline V gene, CDR1 is MNHNY and CDR2 is SVGAGI (reference sequence). CDR3 size: 13 residues.

This chain links TRBV7-2 with TRBJ2-7; D perhaps matches TRBD1 (6 bases). This CDR3 is 14 amino acids long. V shed 1 base and J shed 10 bases, with 17 bases lying between them. Germline-derived CDR1 and CDR2 are SGHTA and FQGNSA. The CDR3 region has the DNA TGTGCCAGCAGCTTAGTCCTACAGGGCCTCGATCAGTACTTC. As protein: CASSLVLQGLDQYF.

CDR3 sequence: CASSPDGTSVETQYF. The CDR3 nucleotides are TGTGCCAGCAGCCCCGATGGGACTTCCGTGGAGACCCAGTACTTC. This chain links TRBV3-1 with TRBJ2-5; D is perhaps TRBD2 (6 bases). The germline CDR1 and CDR2 sequences are LGHDT and YNNKEL (reference sequence). This CDR3 comprises 15 residues. The germline V and J ends were trimmed by 4 bases and 5 bases, with 17 bases remaining between them.